One and the same sample provided the 19 T cell receptor beta chains below, sequenced in a study of OX40 agonist ivuxolimab in advanced cancers. Produced via immunoSEQ multiplex PCR; TCRdb's table is partial and in-frame only. The table includes about 34,000 clones, approximately 80% detected once. The specimen was CD4+ or CD8+ T cells sorted from blood, collected in a trial of the OX40 agonist ivuxolimab. The receptors stem from an adult with an advanced solid tumor such as melanoma, head and neck, liver or kidney cancer.

The rearrangement links TRBV11-3 to TRBJ1-2, with a weak D call TRBD1 (6 bases). Germline V gives CDR1 SGHNT, CDR2 YENEEA. V lost 6 bases and J lost 4, with 18 bases in between. The CDR3 sequence is 15 residues long. The CDR3 region is CASSPDLGASYGYTF. The DNA for the CDR3 is TGTGCCAGCAGTCCTGATCTGGGGGCGAGCTATGGCTACACCTTC.

V gene TRBV19 combines with J gene TRBJ1-4, with 7 nucleotides matching TRBD1. The germline gives CDR1 LNHDA, CDR2 SQIVND (reference sequence). This CDR3 is 14 amino acids long. V shed 3 bases and J 8 bases; nucleotides not matched to a gene: 6. The CDR3 bases are TGTGCCAGTAGTATCAGGGGGGTGCGGGAAAAACTGTTTTTT. Protein sequence: CASSIRGVREKLFF.

In DNA form, the CDR3 reads TGTGCCAGCAGCCCCTGGACAGATGGGACCGGGGAGCTGTTTTTT. Its protein is CASSPWTDGTGELFF. The V call is TRBV9, the J call TRBJ2-2, with a tentative D call TRBD1 (6 bases). Germline lookup yields CDR1 SGDLS and CDR2 YYNGEE. Trimming removed 4 bases from V and 5 bases from J, with 15 bases in between. The CDR3 length is 15 residues.

The sample holds a few counts of this clone. The genes are TRBV7-2 and TRBJ2-2; the D is unclear. The germline CDR1 and CDR2 sequences are SGHTA and FQGNSA. The V end lost 5 bases, the J end lost 2 bases, and 21 bases lay between the germline ends. The CDR3 has 18 residues. This CDR3 reads CASSPRRGLYINTGELFF. CDR3 DNA sequence: TGTGCCAGCAGCCCCCGCAGAGGCCTTTACATCAACACCGGGGAGCTGTTTTTT.

The genes are TRBV29-1 and TRBJ2-1; D ambiguous. This CDR3 is built from 11 residues. Trimming left V 1 base short and J 7 bases short, with 5 bases between. Germline V gene data show CDR1 as SQVTM and CDR2 as ANQGSEA. The CDR3 nucleotides are TGCAGCGTTGAAGGCCAAAATGAGCAGTTCTTC. It translates to CSVEGQNEQFF.

V gene TRBV28 combines with J gene TRBJ1-3; 7 positions match TRBD1. The CDR3 sequence is 14 residues long. Germline CDR1 reads MDHEN; CDR2 reads SYDVKM. With 4 bases clipped from V and 7 bases from J, the junction kept 7 bases outside the gene matches. The DNA of the CDR3 is TGTGCCAGCAGTTCGGAGGGGGCGCTGAACACCATATATTTT. As protein: CASSSEGALNTIYF.

The chain's CDR3 is CASSHRHGGTDTQYF. The CDR3 DNA reads TGTGCCAGCAGCCATCGGCACGGGGGGACAGATACGCAGTATTTT. The V gene is TRBV14, the J gene TRBJ2-3; 7 nucleotides match TRBD2. Germline-derived CDR1 and CDR2 are SGHDN and FVKESK. The CDR3 runs to 15 residues. Trimming took 3 bases from V and 3 from J; bases not matched to a gene: 6. Filled out from reference TRBV14 and TRBJ2-3, the complete variable domain reads EAGVTQFPSHSVIEKGQTVTLRCDPISGHDNLYWYRRVMGKEIKFLLHFVKESKQDESGMPNNRFLAERTGGTYSTLKVQPAELEDSGVYFCASSHRHGGTDTQYFGPGTRLTVL.

This clone was counted a single time. The V call is TRBV18, the J call TRBJ2-7, with D possibly matching TRBD2 (5 bases). Germline V CDR1 and CDR2: KGHSH, LQKENI. The CDR3 totals 13 residues. Trimming took 5 bases from V and 3 from J, leaving 11 bases between them. CDR3 sequence: CASSTGRGYEQYF. CDR3 DNA sequence: TGTGCCAGCTCAACCGGACGGGGCTACGAGCAGTACTTC.

The rearrangement uses TRBV28 and TRBJ2-3; D not certain. The V and J ends lost 3 bases and 5 bases respectively, with 12 bases between them. The CDR3 is made up of 14 amino acids. Germline V lookup: CDR1 MDHEN, CDR2 SYDVKM. CDR3 in DNA: TGTGCCAGCAGTTTTGGCGGTTTGGTAGATACGCAGTATTTT. This translates into CASSFGGLVDTQYF.

This sequence joins TRBV19 and TRBJ2-1, with 10 bases identical to TRBD2. CDR1 is LNHDA, CDR2 SQIVND, per germline (reference sequence). The CDR3 loop spans 16 amino acids. V gave up 6 bases and J gave up 1 base; unmatched junction bases: 6. CDR3 loop: CASRENSGRSYNEQFF. The DNA of the CDR3 is TGTGCCAGTAGGGAGAATAGCGGGAGGTCCTACAATGAGCAGTTCTTC.

V and J are TRBV5-5 and TRBJ1-2; perhaps TRBD1 as D (6 bases). The CDR3 totals 15 residues. Germline values: CDR1 SGHKS, CDR2 YYEKEE (reference sequence). V gave up 0 bases and J gave up 4 bases, with 13 bases separating them. The CDR3 coding sequence is TGTGCCAGCAGCTTGGGATTGGACAGTCGCTATGGCTACACCTTC. Residues: CASSLGLDSRYGYTF.

The chain has TRBV19 and TRBJ2-3; 8 nucleotides line up with TRBD1. The CDR3 contains 16 residues. V shed 6 bases, J shed 1 base, and the junction held 9 bases outside the gene matches. The V gene's germline CDR1 is LNHDA and CDR2 SQIVND (reference sequence). This CDR3 reads CASSPKDRVGTDTQYF. DNA for the CDR3: TGTGCCAGTAGCCCCAAGGACAGGGTTGGCACAGATACGCAGTATTTT.

This clone was seen only once. CDR3: CASSQQRRGYEQYF. CDR3 sequence (DNA): TGTGCCAGCAGTCAACAGCGGAGGGGTTACGAGCAGTACTTC. V is TRBV6-1 and J is TRBJ2-7; perhaps TRBD2 as D (6 bases). V lost 5 bases to trimming and J lost 4 bases, with 15 bases between them. The CDR3 sequence is 14 residues long. CDR1 MNHNS and CDR2 SASEGT come from the germline V gene.

The sample holds a few counts of this clone. This rearrangement joins TRBV2 to TRBJ1-3; no definite D call. This CDR3 is 14 amino acids long. With 6 bases removed from V and 0 bases from J, the gap between germline ends came to 9 bases. The germline gives CDR1 SNHLY, CDR2 FYNNEI. In DNA form, the CDR3 reads TGTGCCAGCAGCGGGTCCAACTCTGGAAACACCATATATTTT. It encodes CASSGSNSGNTIYF.

V is TRBV19 and J is TRBJ1-3; maybe TRBD1 (6 bases). Trimming removed 6 bases at V and 0 bases at J, with 15 bases between. Germline V gene lookup returns CDR1 LNHDA and CDR2 SQIVND (reference sequence). The CDR3 has 16 amino acids. The CDR3 spells CASRDFRGPSGNTIYF. The CDR3 DNA follows: TGTGCCAGTAGGGATTTCAGGGGCCCCTCTGGAAACACCATATATTTT.

The V call is TRBV7-2, the J call TRBJ1-1, with unresolved D. Deletions cut 4 bases from V and 1 base from J, with 13 bases between. Per germline, CDR1 SGHTA and CDR2 FQGNSA. The CDR3 spans 15 residues. CDR3 sequence: CASSWSLGANTEAFF. In DNA form, the CDR3 reads TGTGCCAGCAGCTGGTCGCTTGGTGCGAACACTGAAGCTTTCTTT.

This clone has a handful of counts. The V gene is TRBV18, the J gene TRBJ2-7, with 15 nucleotides matching TRBD2. The CDR3 covers 14 residues. Trimming cost V 2 bases and J 8 bases; bases outside gene matches: 1. Germline V lookup: CDR1 KGHSH, CDR2 LQKENI. DNA of the CDR3: TGTGCCAGCTCACCAGGGACTAGCGGGGGGAAGCAGTACTTC. It specifies CASSPGTSGGKQYF.

The chain couples TRBV5-4 to TRBJ2-3, with 10 bases identical to TRBD2. V was pared by 4 bases and J by 3 bases, with 5 bases of the junction left unmatched. The CDR3 is 15 amino acids. CDR1 is SGHNT, CDR2 YYREEE, per germline (reference sequence). CDR3 DNA sequence: TGTGCCAGCAGCCCGACTAGCGGGTCGACAGATACGCAGTATTTT. It specifies CASSPTSGSTDTQYF.

The V gene is TRBV14, the J gene TRBJ2-6; D call uncertain. Germline values: CDR1 SGHDN, CDR2 FVKESK. This CDR3 is built from 15 residues. Trimming removed 1 base from V and 0 bases from J, with 4 bases in between. The DNA of the CDR3 is TGTGCCAGCAGCCAAGGGCGCTCTGGGGCCAACGTCCTGACTTTC. Translating it yields CASSQGRSGANVLTF.